These T cell receptor beta chains were read from a single sample in a study of blood T cell repertoires in COVID-19. The assay was immunoSEQ multiplex PCR, and TCRdb's table has in-frame clones only and misses some. The sample holds about 350,000 clones; more than 70% are singletons and the top ten take approximately 1%. Sequences were obtained from PBMCs or T cells enriched from blood (not recorded which). These receptors originate from a woman aged 25 to 39 who had been exposed to COVID-19. Each CDR3 is given with its conserved first and last residue. The D gene is left open where the match is weak. Size tells how often a clone was seen (once, few, many) or the class of an expanded clone, and some rows leave it out.

>TRBJ1-6|TRBV2|few|TRBD1
CASRRGQGESPLHF
TGTGCCAGCAGACGGGGACAGGGGGAATCACCCCTCCACTTT
>TRBJ2-1|TRBV10-2|-|TRBD2
CASRAGGPNEQFF
TGCGCCAGCAGGGCGGGAGGGCCGAATGAGCAGTTCTTC
>TRBJ2-2|TRBV27|-|-
CASSFMGVTGELFF
TGTGCCAGCAGTTTCATGGGCGTTACCGGGGAGCTGTTTTTT
>TRBJ2-7|TRBV28|-|TRBD1
CASSARTGSFIYEQYF
TGTGCCAGCAGTGCCCGGACAGGGTCGTTTATCTACGAGCAGTACTTC
>TRBJ1-5|TRBV3-1/TRBV3-2|-|TRBD1
CASSRADRVGTQHF
TGTGCCAGCAGCCGGGCAGACAGGGTGGGAACCCAGCATTTT
>TRBJ1-1|TRBV5-4|-|-
CASSRGGQLILNTEAFF
TGTGCCAGCAGCAGAGGCGGCCAGCTCATACTGAACACTGAAGCTTTCTTT
>TRBJ1-1|TRBV7-9|-|TRBD1
CASSRQGVLNTEAFF
TGTGCCAGCAGCAGACAGGGTGTTCTGAACACTGAAGCTTTCTTT
>TRBJ2-3|TRBV5-1|-|-
CASSLQASTDTQYF
TGCGCCAGCAGCTTACAGGCCTCCACAGATACGCAGTATTTT
>TRBJ2-5|TRBV9|-|TRBD1
CASSVEAGGDLYKETQYF
TGTGCCAGCAGCGTAGAGGCAGGGGGCGATCTTTATAAAGAGACCCAGTACTTC
>TRBJ2-1|TRBV18|-|TRBD2
CASSLAGDYNEQFF
TGTGCCAGCTCGCTAGCGGGAGACTACAATGAGCAGTTCTTC
>TRBJ2-1|TRBV5-8|-|TRBD1
CASSLGQGLYNEQFF
TGTGCCAGCAGCTTGGGACAGGGTCTCTACAATGAGCAGTTCTTC
>TRBJ1-2|TRBV5-1|-|TRBD1
CASRDRDELGTF
TGCGCCAGCAGGGACAGGGATGAGTTGGGCACCTTC
>TRBJ2-4|TRBV6-1|-|TRBD2
CASSGKGLADLLAKNIQYF
TGTGCCAGCAGTGGGAAGGGACTAGCGGACCTATTAGCCAAAAACATTCAGTACTTC
>TRBJ2-7|TRBV19|-|TRBD2
CASSRSSGPYEQYF
TGTGCCAGTAGTCGCTCTAGCGGGCCCTACGAGCAGTACTTC
>TRBJ2-3|TRBV19|-|-
CATSRVPDTQYF
TGTGCCACCTCCCGGGTCCCAGATACGCAGTATTTT
>TRBJ2-2|TRBV5-1|-|-
CASSLNKFTGELFF
TGCGCCAGCAGCTTGAATAAATTCACCGGGGAGCTGTTTTTT